Below are 13 T cell receptor beta chains sequenced from a single sample in a study of blood T cell repertoires in COVID-19. Sequencing used immunoSEQ multiplex PCR; TCRdb keeps in-frame clones, though not all of them. The table includes more than 300,000 clones, more than 75% detected once. The sample was PBMCs or T cells enriched from blood (not recorded which). These receptors were taken from a woman between 18 and 29 years old who had recovered from COVID-19.

V is TRBV5-4 and J is TRBJ2-3; a possible D gene is TRBD2 (6 bases). V gave up 4 bases and J gave up 0 bases, with 15 bases separating them. The CDR3 length is 16 residues. The germline V gene encodes CDR1 SGHNT and CDR2 YYREEE (reference sequence). This CDR3 is CASSASSASSTDTQYF. The CDR3 DNA sequence: TGTGCCAGCAGCGCCTCTAGCGCCTCTAGCACAGATACGCAGTATTTT. Filled out from reference TRBV5-4 and TRBJ2-3, the complete variable domain reads ETGVTQSPTHLIKTRGQQVTLRCSSQSGHNTVSWYQQALGQGPQFIFQYYREEENGRGNFPPRFSGLQFPNYSSELNVNALELDDSALYLCASSASSASSTDTQYFGPGTRLTVL.

The chain combines TRBV9 with TRBJ2-7, with 8 bases aligning to TRBD1. The CDR3 has 13 residues. Germline CDR1 is SGDLS and CDR2 is YYNGEE. J was trimmed by 6 bases and V by 4 bases; bases with no gene match: 6. The CDR3 spells CASSPRDRGEQYF. Written as DNA, the CDR3 is TGTGCCAGCAGCCCCCGCGACAGGGGCGAGCAGTACTTC.

The chain carries TRBV19 and TRBJ2-6, with TRBD1 matching 7 bases. Trimming removed 1 base from V and 0 bases from J; junction bases left unmatched: 9. Germline V gene data show CDR1 as LNHDA and CDR2 as SQIVND (reference sequence). This CDR3 region has 19 residues. The CDR3: CASSIGSGTASSGANVLTF. DNA for the CDR3: TGTGCCAGTAGTATAGGATCCGGGACAGCGAGCTCTGGGGCCAACGTCCTGACTTTC.

The chain couples TRBV5-6 to TRBJ2-5; unclear D gene. Germline V gene sequence: CDR1 SGHDT, CDR2 YYEEEE. Trimming removed 1 base from V and 4 bases from J, with 14 bases in between. CDR3 size: 15 residues. The CDR3 DNA reads TGTGCCAGCAGCTTGCGCCAGAAAGAAAGAGAGACCCAGTACTTC. This encodes CASSLRQKERETQYF.

The rearrangement joins TRBV28 to TRBJ1-4; a weak D match, TRBD1 (6 bases). The CDR3 sequence is 15 residues long. V dropped 4 bases and J dropped 8 bases, with 17 bases sitting between them. Germline CDR1 and CDR2: MDHEN and SYDVKM. Here the CDR3 reads CASSSNRELSEKLFF. CDR3 DNA: TGTGCCAGCAGTTCAAACAGGGAGCTATCAGAAAAACTGTTTTTT.

V usage is TRBV7-9 and J usage is TRBJ2-5, with D maybe TRBD2 (6 bases). V lost 5 bases, J lost 1 base, and 14 bases lay in between. Germline loops: CDR1 SEHNR, CDR2 FQNEAQ (reference sequence). The CDR3 consists of 15 residues. DNA for the CDR3: TGTGCCAGCAGCGCGAACACGGGACTCCAAGAGACCCAGTACTTC. This encodes CASSANTGLQETQYF.

The chain is built from TRBV19 and TRBJ1-1, with 7 bases fitting TRBD1. J gave up 1 base and V 5 bases, and 10 bases lay outside the gene matches. The CDR3 contains 16 residues. CDR1 is LNHDA, CDR2 SQIVND, per germline (reference sequence). CDR3 sequence reads: CASSSPGQLWNTEAFF. The CDR3 coding sequence is TGTGCCAGTAGTTCTCCGGGACAGCTTTGGAACACTGAAGCTTTCTTT.

This chain joins TRBV10-3 and TRBJ2-7; TRBD2 matches at 9 bases. Germline CDR1 reads ENHRY; CDR2 reads SYGVKD. The CDR3 totals 15 residues. V lost 0 bases, J lost 6 bases, and 6 bases stayed unmatched. For the CDR3, the DNA is TGTGCCATCAGTGAGTCTAGCGGGGGTGAGGGCGAGCAGTACTTC. This codes for CAISESSGGEGEQYF.

The chain links TRBV30 to TRBJ1-2; the D gene is possibly TRBD1 (5 bases). Germline loops: CDR1 GTSNPN, CDR2 SVGIG (reference sequence). This CDR3 spans 12 amino acids. V lost 5 bases and J 4 bases, leaving 11 bases between the germline ends. In DNA form, the CDR3 reads TGTGCCTGGGGCGATAGGGGCTATGGCTACACCTTC. Translating it yields CAWGDRGYGYTF.

J is TRBJ2-2 and V is TRBV10-1, with 10 bases identical to TRBD1. Germline-derived CDR1 and CDR2 are WNHNN and SYGVQD (reference sequence). The CDR3 consists of 16 residues. With V trimmed by 5 bases and J by 5 bases, 8 bases remained unmatched. Here the CDR3 reads CASSHVPDRGTGELFF. The CDR3 DNA is TGCGCCAGCAGTCACGTTCCGGACAGGGGGACCGGGGAGCTGTTTTTT.

This chain connects TRBV4-1 to TRBJ1-6, with D tentatively TRBD1 (5 bases). V was cut by 6 bases and J by 0 bases, with 12 bases left in between. Germline loops: CDR1 MGHRA, CDR2 YSYEKL. This CDR3 comprises 16 residues. In nucleotides, the CDR3 is TGCGCCAGCAGGGCGACAGATCGCTCCTATAATTCACCCCTCCACTTT. It translates to CASRATDRSYNSPLHF.

Notes on this clone: This CDR3 is also generated by other DNA sequences in the sample. The V gene is TRBV25-1, the J gene TRBJ1-2; D might be TRBD1 (5 bases). The germline V and J ends were trimmed by 3 bases and 8 bases, with 19 bases remaining between them. The germline CDR1 and CDR2 sequences are MGHDK and SYGVNS. The CDR3 is 15 residues long. CDR3 DNA sequence: TGTGCCAGCAGTGATCCTAGGAGGGGCGCGGACGGCTACACCTTC. Amino acids: CASSDPRRGADGYTF.

This chain links TRBV28 with TRBJ1-6, with D uncertain. CDR1 MDHEN and CDR2 SYDVKM come from the germline V gene. This CDR3 is 14 amino acids long. The ends were cut back, 7 bases at V and 10 bases at J, with 17 bases in the middle. The CDR3 sequence is CASTLDVRASPLHF. CDR3 DNA: TGTGCCAGCACCCTAGACGTGAGGGCCTCACCCCTCCACTTT.